This T cell receptor beta chain stems from a study of shared clonotypes between healthy human individuals. Regarding the study as a whole: The genetic and exposure-history diversity represented was limited by few donors.

Clones were read by immunoSEQ multiplex PCR, and TCRdb kept only the in-frame ones, dropping some. This table has 2 million to 2.5 million clones, approximately 95% appearing once. CDR1 is MDHEN, CDR2 SYDVKM, per germline. Between the trimmed V and J ends, which lost 6 bases and 11 bases, there was a span of 22 bases. This CDR3 region has 14 residues. This clone was seen a single time. What it binds is unknown. The TCR was taken from a man aged 18 to 30 in good health. Some clones in this sample may be carry-over from other donors' samples. This chain joins TRBV28 and TRBJ1-2; unclear D gene. Material: naive CD4+ T cells from PBMCs. This sample's subset: CD45RA+ positively selected. The CDR3 DNA reads TGTGCCAGCAGCCCCCGGGATGTCGCTCGGGGTTACACCTTC. It is translated as CASSPRDVARGYTF.